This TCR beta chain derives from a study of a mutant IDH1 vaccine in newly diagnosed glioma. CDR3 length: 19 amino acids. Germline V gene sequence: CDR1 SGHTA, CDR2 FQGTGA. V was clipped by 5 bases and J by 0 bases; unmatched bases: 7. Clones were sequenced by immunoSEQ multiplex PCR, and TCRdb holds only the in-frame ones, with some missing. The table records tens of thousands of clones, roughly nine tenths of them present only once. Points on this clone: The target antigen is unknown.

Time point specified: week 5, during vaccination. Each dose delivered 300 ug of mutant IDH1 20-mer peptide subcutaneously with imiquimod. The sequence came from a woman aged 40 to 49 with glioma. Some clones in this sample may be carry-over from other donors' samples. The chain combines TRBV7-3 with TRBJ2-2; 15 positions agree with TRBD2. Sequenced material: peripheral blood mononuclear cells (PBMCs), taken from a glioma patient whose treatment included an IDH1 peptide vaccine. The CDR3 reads CASSPRGLAGGSNTGELFF. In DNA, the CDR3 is TGTGCCAGCAGCCCAAGGGGACTAGCGGGGGGTTCGAACACCGGGGAGCTGTTTTTT.